This TCR beta chain was observed in a study of OX40 agonist ivuxolimab in advanced cancers. The wider study: Patients with prior anti-PD-1, anti-PD-L1 or anti-CTLA-4 therapy were eligible; approximately 40% had some.

Study results and caveats: Nonresponders, in some cases, also had low normalized T-cell clonal expansion. The average count of expanded clones was higher among CD8+ T cells than among CD4+.

On this clone: The antigen is undetermined.

Profiling relied on immunoSEQ multiplex PCR, and the TCRdb table lists in-frame clones only, not all of them. The table records roughly 79,000 clones, roughly 90% of them present only once. The CDR3 has 15 residues. V trimming: 0 bases; J trimming: 1 base; junction bases outside the gene matches: 2. CDR1 and CDR2 from the germline V gene are SGHTA and FQGTGA. The chain is built from TRBV7-3 and TRBJ2-5; 7 bases are a match to TRBD2. The material sequenced was CD4+ or CD8+ T cells sorted from blood, taken in a trial of the OX40 agonist ivuxolimab. This TCR came from an adult with an advanced solid tumor such as melanoma, head and neck, liver or kidney cancer. CDR3 in amino acids: CASSLTASGQETQYF. DNA for the CDR3: TGTGCCAGCAGCTTAACTGCTAGCGGCCAAGAGACCCAGTACTTC.